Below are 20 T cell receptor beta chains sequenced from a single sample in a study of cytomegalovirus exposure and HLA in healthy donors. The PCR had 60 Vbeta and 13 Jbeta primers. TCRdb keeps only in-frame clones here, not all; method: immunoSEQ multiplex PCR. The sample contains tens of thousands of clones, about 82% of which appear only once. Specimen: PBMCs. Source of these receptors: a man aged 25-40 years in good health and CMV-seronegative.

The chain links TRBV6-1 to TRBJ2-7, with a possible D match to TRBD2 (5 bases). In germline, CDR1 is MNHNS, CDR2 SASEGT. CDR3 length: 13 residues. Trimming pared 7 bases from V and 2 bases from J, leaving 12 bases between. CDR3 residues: CASIKDGAYEQYF. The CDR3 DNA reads TGTGCCAGCATTAAAGACGGGGCCTACGAGCAGTACTTC.

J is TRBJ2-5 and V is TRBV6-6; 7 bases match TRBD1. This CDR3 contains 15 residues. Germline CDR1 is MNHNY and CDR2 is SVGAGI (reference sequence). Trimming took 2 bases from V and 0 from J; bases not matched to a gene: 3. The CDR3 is CASSYLGTDQETQYF. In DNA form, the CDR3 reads TGTGCCAGCAGTTACCTCGGGACAGACCAAGAGACCCAGTACTTC.

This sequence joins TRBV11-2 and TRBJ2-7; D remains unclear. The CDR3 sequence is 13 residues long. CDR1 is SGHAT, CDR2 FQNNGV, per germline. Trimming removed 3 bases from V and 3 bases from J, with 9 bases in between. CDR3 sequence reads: CASSLTDGYEQYF. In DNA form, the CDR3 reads TGTGCCAGCAGCTTGACTGACGGCTACGAGCAGTACTTC.

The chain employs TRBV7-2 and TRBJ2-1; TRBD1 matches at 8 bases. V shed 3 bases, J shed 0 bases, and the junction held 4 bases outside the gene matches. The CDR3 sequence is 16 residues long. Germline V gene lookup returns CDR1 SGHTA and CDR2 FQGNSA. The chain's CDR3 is CASSLGQAVSYNEQFF. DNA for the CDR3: TGTGCCAGCAGCTTGGGACAGGCAGTCTCCTACAATGAGCAGTTCTTC. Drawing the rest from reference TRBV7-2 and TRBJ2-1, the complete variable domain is GAGVSQSPSNKVTEKGKDVELRCDPISGHTALYWYRQSLGQGLEFLIYFQGNSAPDKSGLPSDRFSAERTGGSVSTLTIQRTQQEDSAVYLCASSLGQAVSYNEQFFGPGTRLTVL.

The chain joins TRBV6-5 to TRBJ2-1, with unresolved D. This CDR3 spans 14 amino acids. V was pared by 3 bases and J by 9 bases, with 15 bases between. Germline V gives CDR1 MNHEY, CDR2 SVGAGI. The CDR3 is CASSYSSLRSEQFF. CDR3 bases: TGTGCCAGCAGTTATAGTAGCCTCCGGAGTGAGCAGTTCTTC.

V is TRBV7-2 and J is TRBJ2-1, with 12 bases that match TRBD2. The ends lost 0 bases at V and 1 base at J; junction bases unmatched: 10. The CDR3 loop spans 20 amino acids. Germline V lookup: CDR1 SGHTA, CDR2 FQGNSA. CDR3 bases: TGTGCCAGCAGCTTAGCGCTGACTAGCGGGGGCCCCAGGTCCTACAATGAGCAGTTCTTC. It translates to CASSLALTSGGPRSYNEQFF.

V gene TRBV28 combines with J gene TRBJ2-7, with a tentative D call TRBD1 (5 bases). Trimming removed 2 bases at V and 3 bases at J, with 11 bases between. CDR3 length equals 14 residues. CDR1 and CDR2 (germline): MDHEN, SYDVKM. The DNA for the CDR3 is TGTGCCAGCAGTTTAGTCGGACAAAACTACGAGCAGTACTTC. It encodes CASSLVGQNYEQYF.

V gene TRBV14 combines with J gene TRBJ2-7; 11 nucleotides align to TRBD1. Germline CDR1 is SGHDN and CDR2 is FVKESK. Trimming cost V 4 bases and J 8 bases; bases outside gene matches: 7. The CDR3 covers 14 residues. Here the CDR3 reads CASSPPGTGGKQYF. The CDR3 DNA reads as TGTGCCAGCAGCCCACCCGGGACAGGGGGTAAGCAGTACTTC.

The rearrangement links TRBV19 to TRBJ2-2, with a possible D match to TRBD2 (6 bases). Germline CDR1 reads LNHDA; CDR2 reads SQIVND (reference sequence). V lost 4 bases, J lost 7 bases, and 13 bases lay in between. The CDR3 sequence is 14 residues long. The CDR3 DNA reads TGTGCCAGTAGTACGCAAGGGACTGGCGGGGAGCTGTTTTTT. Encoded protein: CASSTQGTGGELFF.

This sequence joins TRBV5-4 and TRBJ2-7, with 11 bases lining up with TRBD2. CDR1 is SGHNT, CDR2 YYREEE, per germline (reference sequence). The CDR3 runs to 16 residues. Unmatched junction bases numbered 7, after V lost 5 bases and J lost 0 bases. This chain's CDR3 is CASSPRLAGSSYEQYF. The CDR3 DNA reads TGTGCCAGCAGTCCAAGACTAGCGGGGAGCTCCTACGAGCAGTACTTC.

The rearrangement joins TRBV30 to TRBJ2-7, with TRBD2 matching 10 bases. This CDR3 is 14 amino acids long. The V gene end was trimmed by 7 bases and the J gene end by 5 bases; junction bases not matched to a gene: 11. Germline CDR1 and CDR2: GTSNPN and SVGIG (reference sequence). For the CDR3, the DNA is TGTGCCTCCTTTTGGAGCGGGAGGGGGGACGAGCAGTACTTC. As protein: CASFWSGRGDEQYF. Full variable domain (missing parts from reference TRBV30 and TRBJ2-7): SQTIHQWPATLVQPVGSPLSLECTVEGTSNPNLYWYRQAAGRGLQLLFYSVGIGQISSEVPQNLSASRPQDRQFILSSKKLLLSDSGFYLCASFWSGRGDEQYFGPGTRLTVT.

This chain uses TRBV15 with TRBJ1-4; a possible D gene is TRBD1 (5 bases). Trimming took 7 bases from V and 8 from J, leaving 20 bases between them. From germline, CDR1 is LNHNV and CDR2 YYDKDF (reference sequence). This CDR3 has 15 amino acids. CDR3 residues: CATTARGSPSEKLFF. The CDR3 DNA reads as TGTGCCACCACCGCAAGGGGTTCACCAAGCGAAAAACTGTTTTTT.

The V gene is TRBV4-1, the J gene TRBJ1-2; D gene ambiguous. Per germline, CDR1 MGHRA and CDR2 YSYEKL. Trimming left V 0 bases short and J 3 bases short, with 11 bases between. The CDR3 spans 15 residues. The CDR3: CASSQDRGTDYGYTF. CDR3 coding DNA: TGCGCCAGCAGCCAAGATCGGGGAACAGACTATGGCTACACCTTC.

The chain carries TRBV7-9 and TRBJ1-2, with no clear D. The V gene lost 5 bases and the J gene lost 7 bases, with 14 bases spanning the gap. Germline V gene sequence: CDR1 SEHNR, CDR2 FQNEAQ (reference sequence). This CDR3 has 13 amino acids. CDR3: CASSPNQVPGYTF. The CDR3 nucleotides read TGTGCCAGCAGCCCTAATCAAGTCCCTGGCTACACCTTC.

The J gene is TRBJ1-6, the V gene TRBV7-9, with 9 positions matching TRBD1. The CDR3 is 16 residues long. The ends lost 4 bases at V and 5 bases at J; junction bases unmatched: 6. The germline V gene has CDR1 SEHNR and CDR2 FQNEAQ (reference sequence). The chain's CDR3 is CASSSNRGQNNSPLHF. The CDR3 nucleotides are TGTGCCAGCAGCTCCAACAGGGGGCAAAATAATTCACCCCTCCACTTT.

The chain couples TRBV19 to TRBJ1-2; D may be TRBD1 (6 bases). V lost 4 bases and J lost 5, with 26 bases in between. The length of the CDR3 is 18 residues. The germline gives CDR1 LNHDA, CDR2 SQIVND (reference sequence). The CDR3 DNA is TGTGCCAGTAGTACGGGACACCATCCAGCCCAGCGAGGGTATGGCTACACCTTC. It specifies CASSTGHHPAQRGYGYTF.

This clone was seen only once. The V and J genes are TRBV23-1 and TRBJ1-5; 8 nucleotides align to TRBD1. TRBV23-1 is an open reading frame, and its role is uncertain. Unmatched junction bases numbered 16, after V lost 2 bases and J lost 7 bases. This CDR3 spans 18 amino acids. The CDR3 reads CASSQKVSGGGSKQPQHF. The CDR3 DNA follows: TGCGCCAGCAGTCAAAAGGTGTCAGGGGGCGGTAGTAAGCAGCCCCAGCATTTT.

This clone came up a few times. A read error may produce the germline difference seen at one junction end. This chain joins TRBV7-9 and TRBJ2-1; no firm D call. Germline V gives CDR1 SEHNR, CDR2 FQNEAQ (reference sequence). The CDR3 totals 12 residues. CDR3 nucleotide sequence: TGTTCCAGCAGCCTAGGAGATTGGGAGCAGTTCTTC. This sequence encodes CSSSLGDWEQFF.

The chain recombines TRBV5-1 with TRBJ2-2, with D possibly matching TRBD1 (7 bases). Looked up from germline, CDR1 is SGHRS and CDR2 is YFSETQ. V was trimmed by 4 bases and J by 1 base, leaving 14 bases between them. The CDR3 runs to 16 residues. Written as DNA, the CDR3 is TGCGCCAGCAGCCCTAGACAGGGAGGGAACACCGGGGAGCTGTTTTTT. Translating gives CASSPRQGGNTGELFF.

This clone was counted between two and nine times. The CDR3 reads CSVGDSYGYTF. Here the CDR3 DNA reads TGCAGCGTTGGAGACAGCTATGGCTACACCTTC. The rearrangement joins TRBV29-1 to TRBJ1-2; TRBD1 might be the D (5 bases). V lost 4 bases, J lost 4 bases, and 7 bases lay in between. The germline CDR1 and CDR2 sequences are SQVTM and ANQGSEA. This CDR3 has 11 amino acids. Complete variable domain (other parts from reference TRBV29-1 and TRBJ1-2): SAVISQKPSRDICQRGTSLTIQCQVDSQVTMMFWYRQQPGQSLTLIATANQGSEATYESGFVIDKFPISRPNLTFSTLTVSNMSPEDSSIYLCSVGDSYGYTFGSGTRLTVV.